There are a few counts of the clone carrying this T cell receptor beta chain. As yet, its antigen is unknown. This CDR3 spans 16 amino acids. The V end lost 5 bases, the J end lost 2 bases, and 17 bases lay between the germline ends. Germline values: CDR1 MDHEN, CDR2 SYDVKM. The sample comes from a study of T cell repertoires in aging, cancer and after chemotherapy. The study's findings and limits: Healthy donors lost TCR diversity with age mainly through richness, cancer patients through richness and evenness.

TRB rearrangements spanning V, D and J were amplified using mixed TRB-A/B primers. One entry per CDR3 protein results from TCRdb running MiXCR on the multiplex PCR reads. The data hold roughly 1,300 distinct CDR3 sequences, with 45% to 55% observed a single time. The template was genomic DNA from peripheral blood, not RNA. Sequencing was carried out using blood. The source of this sequence is a human donor with a blood cancer. The chain joins TRBV28 to TRBJ2-3; TRBD1 or TRBD2 may be the D gene (6 bases each). CDR3 sequence (DNA): TGTGCCAGCAGTACGTGGGGGGCAGGTAACACAGATACGCAGTATTTT. It encodes CASSTWGAGNTDTQYF.